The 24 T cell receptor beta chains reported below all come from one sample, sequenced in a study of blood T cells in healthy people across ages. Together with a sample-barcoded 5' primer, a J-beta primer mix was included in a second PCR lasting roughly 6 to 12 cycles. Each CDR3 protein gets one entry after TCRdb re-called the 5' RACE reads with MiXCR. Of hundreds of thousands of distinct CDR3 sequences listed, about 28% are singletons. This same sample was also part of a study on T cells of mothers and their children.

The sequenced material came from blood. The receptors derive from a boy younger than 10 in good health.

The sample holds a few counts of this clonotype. The CDR3 spells CATSTIRETQYF. The DNA for the CDR3 is TGTGCCACCAGCACAATCCGGGAGACCCAGTACTTC. The J gene is TRBJ2-5, the V gene TRBV15; no definite D call. Trimming pared 4 bases from V and 5 bases from J, leaving 8 bases between. The CDR3 is 12 residues long. Germline assignment: CDR1 LNHNV and CDR2 YYDKDF (reference sequence).

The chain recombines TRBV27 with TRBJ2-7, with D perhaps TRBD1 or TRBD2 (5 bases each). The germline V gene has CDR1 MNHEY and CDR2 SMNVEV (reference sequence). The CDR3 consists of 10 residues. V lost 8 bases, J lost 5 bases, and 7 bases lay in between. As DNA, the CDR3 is TGTGCCAGCGGGACGAACGAGCAGTACTTC. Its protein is CASGTNEQYF.

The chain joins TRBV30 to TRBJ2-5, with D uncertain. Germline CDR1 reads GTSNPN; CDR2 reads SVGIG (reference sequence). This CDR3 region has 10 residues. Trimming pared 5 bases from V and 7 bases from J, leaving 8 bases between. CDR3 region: CAWGPGTQYF. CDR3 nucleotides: TGTGCCTGGGGCCCGGGGACCCAGTACTTC.

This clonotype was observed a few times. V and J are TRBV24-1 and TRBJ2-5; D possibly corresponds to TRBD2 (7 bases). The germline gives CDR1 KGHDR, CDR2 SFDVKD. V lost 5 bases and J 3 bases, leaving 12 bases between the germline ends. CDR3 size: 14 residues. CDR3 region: CATSARGGEETQYF. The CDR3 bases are TGTGCCACCAGTGCGAGGGGGGGCGAAGAGACCCAGTACTTC.

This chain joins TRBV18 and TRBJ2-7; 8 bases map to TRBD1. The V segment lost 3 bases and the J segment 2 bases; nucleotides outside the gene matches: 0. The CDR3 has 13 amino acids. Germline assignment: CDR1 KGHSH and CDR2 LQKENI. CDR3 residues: CASSPRGPYEQYF. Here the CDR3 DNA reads TGTGCCAGCTCACCCAGGGGGCCCTACGAGCAGTACTTC.

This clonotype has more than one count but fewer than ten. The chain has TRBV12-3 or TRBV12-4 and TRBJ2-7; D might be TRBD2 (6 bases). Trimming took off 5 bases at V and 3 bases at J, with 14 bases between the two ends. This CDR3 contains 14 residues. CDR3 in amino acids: CASSNQMRGYEQYF. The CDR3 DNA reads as TGTGCCAGCAGTAACCAAATGCGGGGCTACGAGCAGTACTTC.

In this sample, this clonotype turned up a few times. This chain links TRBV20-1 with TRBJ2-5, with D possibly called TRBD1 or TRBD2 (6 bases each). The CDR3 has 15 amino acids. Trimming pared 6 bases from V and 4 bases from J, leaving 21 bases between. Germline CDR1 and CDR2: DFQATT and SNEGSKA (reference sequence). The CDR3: CSAWESGAGRETQYF. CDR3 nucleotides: TGCAGTGCCTGGGAGTCGGGGGCGGGGCGAGAGACCCAGTACTTC.

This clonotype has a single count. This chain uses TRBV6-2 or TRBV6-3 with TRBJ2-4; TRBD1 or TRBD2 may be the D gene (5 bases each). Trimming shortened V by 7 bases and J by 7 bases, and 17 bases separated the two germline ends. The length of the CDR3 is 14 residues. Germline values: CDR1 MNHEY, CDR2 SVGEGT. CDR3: CASTKRGSGNIQYF. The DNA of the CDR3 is TGTGCCAGCACCAAGAGGGGATCCGGGAACATTCAGTACTTC.

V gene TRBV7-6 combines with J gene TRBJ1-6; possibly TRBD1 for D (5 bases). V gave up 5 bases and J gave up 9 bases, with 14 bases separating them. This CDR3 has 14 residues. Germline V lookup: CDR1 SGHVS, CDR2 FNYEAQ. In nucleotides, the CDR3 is TGTGCCAGCAGCCAAGGGACCGTTGTTTCACCCCTCCACTTT. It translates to CASSQGTVVSPLHF.

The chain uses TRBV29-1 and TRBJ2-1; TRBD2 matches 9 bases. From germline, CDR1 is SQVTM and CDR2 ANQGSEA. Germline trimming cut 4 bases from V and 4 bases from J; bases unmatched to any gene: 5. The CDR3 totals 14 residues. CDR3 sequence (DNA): TGCAGCGTTGGCACGCGGGAGGGGTACAATGAGCAGTTCTTC. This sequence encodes CSVGTREGYNEQFF.

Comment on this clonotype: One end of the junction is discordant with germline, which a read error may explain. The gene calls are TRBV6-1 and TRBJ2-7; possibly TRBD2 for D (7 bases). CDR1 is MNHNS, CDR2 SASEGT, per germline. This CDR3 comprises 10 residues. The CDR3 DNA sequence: TGTGCCAGCGCGGGGGCGACAGTGGACTTC. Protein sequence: CASAGATVDF.

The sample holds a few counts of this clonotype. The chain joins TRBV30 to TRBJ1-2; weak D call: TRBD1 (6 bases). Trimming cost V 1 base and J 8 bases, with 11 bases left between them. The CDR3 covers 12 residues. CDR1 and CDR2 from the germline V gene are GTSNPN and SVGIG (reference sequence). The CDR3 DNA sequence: TGTGCCTGGAGTGGCAGGGGTCGAGGCTACACCTTC. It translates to CAWSGRGRGYTF.

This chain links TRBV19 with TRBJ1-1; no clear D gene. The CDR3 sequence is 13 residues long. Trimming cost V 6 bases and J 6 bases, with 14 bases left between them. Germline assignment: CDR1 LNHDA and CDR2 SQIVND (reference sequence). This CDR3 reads CASRERGDAEAFF. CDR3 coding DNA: TGTGCCAGTAGGGAACGGGGAGACGCTGAAGCTTTCTTT. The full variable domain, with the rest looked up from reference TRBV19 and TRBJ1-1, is DGGITQSPKYLFRKEGQNVTLSCEQNLNHDAMYWYRQDPGQGLRLIYYSQIVNDFQKGDIAEGYSVSREKKESFPLTVTSAQKNPTAFYLCASRERGDAEAFFGQGTRLTVV.

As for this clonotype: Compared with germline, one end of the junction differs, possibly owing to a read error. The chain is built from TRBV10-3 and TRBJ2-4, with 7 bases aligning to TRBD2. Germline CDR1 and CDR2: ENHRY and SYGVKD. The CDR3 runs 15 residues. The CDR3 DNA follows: TGTGCCATCGGTGAGGGGCGGGAGAGAGGAAACATTCAGTACTTC. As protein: CAIGEGRERGNIQYF.

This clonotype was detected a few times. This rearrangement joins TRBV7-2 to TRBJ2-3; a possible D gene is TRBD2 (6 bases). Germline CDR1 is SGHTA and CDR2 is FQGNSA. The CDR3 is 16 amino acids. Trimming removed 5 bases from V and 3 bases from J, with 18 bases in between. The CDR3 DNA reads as TGTGCCAGCAGCCAAGAAGGAGGGTGGGTAACAGATACGCAGTATTTT. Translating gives CASSQEGGWVTDTQYF.

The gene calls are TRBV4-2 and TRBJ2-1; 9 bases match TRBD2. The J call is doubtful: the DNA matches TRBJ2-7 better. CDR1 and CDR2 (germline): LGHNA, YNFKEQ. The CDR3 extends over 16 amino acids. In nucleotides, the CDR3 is TGTGCCAGCAGCCAAGAGGAGGGCGGGGGGGCCTACGAGCAGTACTTC. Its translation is CASSQEEGGGAYEQYF.

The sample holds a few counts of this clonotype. For the CDR3, the DNA is TGCAGCGTAGAAAACCGGGGACTATCCAACACAGATACGCAGTATTTT. It encodes CSVENRGLSNTDTQYF. The chain links TRBV29-1 to TRBJ2-3; 7 nucleotides match TRBD2. Germline lookup yields CDR1 SQVTM and CDR2 ANQGSEA. This CDR3 has 16 residues. V trimming: 6 bases; J trimming: 2 bases; junction bases outside the gene matches: 14.

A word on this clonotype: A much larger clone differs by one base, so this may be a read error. The CDR3, as DNA: TGCAGCGTTGTGAACAGGAACTATGGCTACACCTTC. It yields the protein CSVVNRNYGYTF. The chain carries TRBV29-1 and TRBJ1-2; tentatively, D is TRBD1 (5 bases). V was trimmed by 4 bases and J by 2 bases, leaving 8 bases between them. The CDR3 has 12 amino acids. Germline CDR1 is SQVTM and CDR2 is ANQGSEA.

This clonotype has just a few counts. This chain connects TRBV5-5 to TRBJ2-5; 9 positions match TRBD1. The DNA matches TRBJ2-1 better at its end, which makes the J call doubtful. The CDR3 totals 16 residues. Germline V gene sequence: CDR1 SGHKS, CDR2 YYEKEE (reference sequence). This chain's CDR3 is CASSLGPGQGVREQFF. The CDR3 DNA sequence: TGTGCCAGCAGCTTGGGCCCGGGACAGGGTGTTCGGGAGCAGTTCTTC.

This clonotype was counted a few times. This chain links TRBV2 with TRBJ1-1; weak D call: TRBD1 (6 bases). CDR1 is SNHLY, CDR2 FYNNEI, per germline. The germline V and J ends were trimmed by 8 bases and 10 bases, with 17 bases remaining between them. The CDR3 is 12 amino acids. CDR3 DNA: TGTGCCAGCCGGAGGGGGGTCGGAGGAGCTTTCTTT. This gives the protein CASRRGVGGAFF.

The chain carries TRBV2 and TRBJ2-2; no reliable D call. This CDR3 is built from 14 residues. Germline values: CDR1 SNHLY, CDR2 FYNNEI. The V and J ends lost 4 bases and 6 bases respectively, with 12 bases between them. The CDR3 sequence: CASSALSSSGELFF. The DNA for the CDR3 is TGTGCCAGCAGTGCCCTTAGTTCATCCGGGGAGCTGTTTTTT.

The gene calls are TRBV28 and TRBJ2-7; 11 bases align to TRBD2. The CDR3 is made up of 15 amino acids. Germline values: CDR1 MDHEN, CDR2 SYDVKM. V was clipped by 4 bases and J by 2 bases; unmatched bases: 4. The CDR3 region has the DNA TGTGCCAGCAGTTCTTATAGCGGGGGGGCCTACGAGCAGTACTTC. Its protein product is CASSSYSGGAYEQYF.

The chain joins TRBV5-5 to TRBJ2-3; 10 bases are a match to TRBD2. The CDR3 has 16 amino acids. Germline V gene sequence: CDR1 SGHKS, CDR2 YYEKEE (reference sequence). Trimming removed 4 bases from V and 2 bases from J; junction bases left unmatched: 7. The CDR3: CASSPITSGNTDTQYF. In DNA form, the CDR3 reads TGTGCCAGCAGCCCCATCACTAGCGGGAACACAGATACGCAGTATTTT.

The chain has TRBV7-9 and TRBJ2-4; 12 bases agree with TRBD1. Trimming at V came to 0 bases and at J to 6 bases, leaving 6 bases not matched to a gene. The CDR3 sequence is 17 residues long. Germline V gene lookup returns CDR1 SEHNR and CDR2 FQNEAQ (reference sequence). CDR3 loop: CASSLARDRGHGNIQYF. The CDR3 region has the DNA TGTGCCAGCAGCTTAGCCCGGGACAGGGGGCATGGAAACATTCAGTACTTC.